Below, 30 T cell receptor beta chains from the same sample are listed, as sequenced in a study of breast tumors, draining lymph nodes, adjacent tissues (dated by TCRdb to 2016 to 2017). The library was made by multiplex PCR. The instrument given in TCRdb is Illumina HiSeq 2000. TCRdb redid the processing of the public reads, applying fastp at Q25 and MiXCR, and retained in-frame beta chains. Each CDR3 protein gets just one entry, which takes the most common genes and DNA from the rows behind it. The sample table contains 190,000 or so distinct CDR3 sequences; only one count was recorded for about 32% of them. The top ten hold roughly 4.3% of the sample. Lymph node samples were obtained from the axillary draining lymph nodes of breast cancer patients. Sequencing was performed on axillary lymph node tissue. The receptors shown here come from a female donor with breast cancer. Some clones in this sample may be carry-over from other donors' samples.

The chain recombines TRBV2 with TRBJ1-1, with D possibly being TRBD1 (5 bases). The CDR3 consists of 13 residues. Per the germline V gene, CDR1 is SNHLY and CDR2 is FYNNEI. V lost 7 bases and J lost 0, with 9 bases in between. This CDR3 reads CASTLGVNTEAFF. The DNA for the CDR3 is TGTGCCAGCACCCTGGGGGTGAACACTGAAGCTTTCTTT.

This chain joins TRBV2 and TRBJ1-2; TRBD1 matches at 7 bases. Germline V gene sequence: CDR1 SNHLY, CDR2 FYNNEI. V gave up 8 bases and J gave up 7 bases; unmatched junction bases: 16. The CDR3 length is 15 residues. Here the CDR3 DNA reads TGTGCCAGCCGACCACTGGGACAGCCTGATGGTGGCTACACCTTC. Its protein product is CASRPLGQPDGGYTF.

A few counts support this clonotype. The rearrangement links TRBV6-1 to TRBJ1-2; D is unresolved. The CDR3 totals 12 residues. Between the trimmed V and J ends, which lost 7 bases and 4 bases, there was a span of 10 bases. From germline, CDR1 is MNHNS and CDR2 SASEGT. CDR3 DNA: TGTGCCAGCACCCCGGCCCCCTATGGCTACACCTTC. It specifies CASTPAPYGYTF.

As regards this clonotype: A much larger clone is a single base away; this may be a read error. This chain uses TRBV20-1 with TRBJ1-5; D gene unclear. The CDR3 is 14 residues long. Germline-derived CDR1 and CDR2 are DFQATT and SNEGSKA (reference sequence). V was trimmed by 0 bases and J by 9 bases, leaving 15 bases between them. In DNA form, the CDR3 reads TGCAGTGCTAGAGATATGGAGGGCGAGGCGCCCCAGCATTTT. Translating it yields CSARDMEGEAPQHF.

This clonotype was recorded many times. The V call is TRBV20-1, the J call TRBJ2-7, with TRBD2 identical over 14 bases. The CDR3 length is 18 residues. The germline CDR1 and CDR2 sequences are DFQATT and SNEGSKA (reference sequence). The J segment lost 3 bases and the V segment lost 0 bases, leaving 10 bases of the junction unmatched. The CDR3 DNA sequence: TGCAGTGCTAGAGATGGGGGGACTAGCGGGGGTTTTCGCTACGAGCAGTACTTC. This codes for CSARDGGTSGGFRYEQYF.

This clonotype was detected ten times or more. The chain recombines TRBV9 with TRBJ2-7; no reliable D call. There are 15 residues in the CDR3. Trimming shortened V by 0 bases and J by 0 bases, and 10 bases separated the two germline ends. Per the germline V gene, CDR1 is SGDLS and CDR2 is YYNGEE. The CDR3: CASSVAGVSSYEQYF. The CDR3 coding sequence is TGTGCCAGCAGCGTAGCTGGCGTGAGCTCCTACGAGCAGTACTTC. Filled out from reference TRBV9 and TRBJ2-7, the complete variable domain reads DSGVTQTPKHLITATGQRVTLRCSPRSGDLSVYWYQQSLDQGLQFLIQYYNGEERAKGNILERFSAQQFPDLHSELNLSSLELGDSALYFCASSVAGVSSYEQYFGPGTRLTVT.

The chain carries TRBV5-1 and TRBJ1-1; no firm D call. CDR1 is SGHRS, CDR2 YFSETQ, per germline. V was clipped by 4 bases and J by 1 base, with 14 bases between them. This CDR3 is 15 amino acids long. For the CDR3, the DNA is TGCGCCAGCAGCCCCCGGGTGACGGAGAACACTGAAGCTTTCTTT. It specifies CASSPRVTENTEAFF.

The chain is built from TRBV2 and TRBJ2-7; TRBD1 matches 7 bases. The CDR3 sequence is 14 residues long. Unmatched junction bases numbered 7, after V lost 4 bases and J lost 4 bases. CDR1 SNHLY and CDR2 FYNNEI come from the germline V gene. The CDR3 bases are TGTGCCAGCAGTGCCGACAGGGTTCTGTACGAGCAGTACTTC. Translating gives CASSADRVLYEQYF.

This clonotype was seen at least ten times. The CDR3 DNA sequence: TGTGCCAGTAGTATCCCCGGACAGGTTGGTGGCTACACCTTC. It translates to CASSIPGQVGGYTF. The chain employs TRBV19 and TRBJ1-2; the match to TRBD1 covers 7 bases. The germline gives CDR1 LNHDA, CDR2 SQIVND (reference sequence). CDR3 length equals 14 residues. With V trimmed by 3 bases and J by 7 bases, 8 bases remained unmatched.

This clonotype was seen a handful of times. J is TRBJ2-2 and V is TRBV3-2; TRBD1 is taken as the D call from the table, unchecked against the DNA. TRBV3-2 is reported as a pseudogene. The CDR3 consists of 14 residues. The CDR3 DNA is TGTGCCAGCAGCCAAGATGCGGGACCCGGGGAGCTGTTTTTT. Amino acids: CASSQDAGPGELFF.

In its sample, this clonotype was seen many times. The chain has TRBV28 and TRBJ1-5; D remains ambiguous. The V gene's germline CDR1 is MDHEN and CDR2 SYDVKM. CDR3 length: 14 residues. The V end lost 5 bases, the J end lost 6 bases, and 14 bases lay between the germline ends. The CDR3 spells CASSPSGPPQPQHF. CDR3 in DNA: TGTGCCAGCAGTCCCTCGGGCCCACCTCAGCCCCAGCATTTT.

This clonotype was counted ten times or more. The rearrangement uses TRBV9 and TRBJ2-7; TRBD1 aligns across 10 bases. V trimming: 0 bases; J trimming: 5 bases; junction bases outside the gene matches: 2. The germline V gene has CDR1 SGDLS and CDR2 YYNGEE. This CDR3 has 14 amino acids. The CDR3 is CASSVGDRGHEQYF. CDR3 in DNA: TGTGCCAGCAGCGTAGGGGACAGGGGTCACGAGCAGTACTTC.

V usage is TRBV29-1 and J usage is TRBJ2-2, with TRBD1 as a possible D gene (5 bases). CDR1 and CDR2 (germline): SQVTM, ANQGSEA. The CDR3 is 14 residues long. The CDR3 DNA reads TGCAGTGCTTCCAGAGACAGAAACACCGGGGAGCTGTTTTTT. This gives the protein CSASRDRNTGELFF.

This clonotype was found many times. CDR3 DNA sequence: TGTGCCAGCAGGGACAGTCATAGCAATCAGCCCCAGCATTTT. Translation gives CASRDSHSNQPQHF. The J gene is TRBJ1-5, the V gene TRBV2, with D perhaps TRBD1 (6 bases). The CDR3 loop spans 14 amino acids. Germline lookup yields CDR1 SNHLY and CDR2 FYNNEI. Between the trimmed V and J ends, which lost 6 bases and 0 bases, there was a span of 9 bases.

Many counts were recorded for this clonotype. This chain joins TRBV7-8 and TRBJ2-7; D gene uncertain. The germline V gene encodes CDR1 SGHVS and CDR2 FQNEAQ. The germline V and J ends were trimmed by 0 bases and 3 bases, with 9 bases remaining between them. The CDR3 sequence is 14 residues long. The DNA of the CDR3 is TGTGCCAGCAGCTTAGCGACCCCCGGCTACGAGCAGTACTTC. Amino acids: CASSLATPGYEQYF.

This clonotype was observed many times. CDR3 amino acids: CASSPRQFSGNTIYF. The CDR3 coding sequence is TGTGCCAGCAGCCCCAGACAGTTCTCTGGAAACACCATATATTTT. This chain joins TRBV13 and TRBJ1-3; TRBD1 might be the D (5 bases). The CDR3 runs to 15 residues. Trimming left V 5 bases short and J 0 bases short, with 11 bases between. Germline CDR1 is PRHDT and CDR2 is FYEKMQ (reference sequence). The entire variable domain, with the rest obtained from reference TRBV13 and TRBJ1-3, is as follows: AAGVIQSPRHLIKEKRETATLKCYPIPRHDTVYWYQQGPGQDPQFLISFYEKMQSDKGSIPDRFSAQQFSDYHSELNMSSLELGDSALYFCASSPRQFSGNTIYFGEGSWLTVV.

This clonotype has ten or more counts. The junction differs from germline at one of its ends, possibly a read error. The chain recombines TRBV7-8 with TRBJ2-1; 11 nucleotides line up with TRBD2. Per germline, CDR1 SGHVS and CDR2 FQNEAQ. The CDR3 length is 16 residues. The CDR3 loop reads CVSSPRLAGPYNEQFF. CDR3 nucleotides: TGTGTCAGCAGCCCCAGACTAGCGGGACCCTACAATGAGCAGTTCTTC.

V and J are TRBV5-1 and TRBJ2-4; possibly TRBD2 for D (6 bases). Germline loops: CDR1 SGHRS, CDR2 YFSETQ. V lost 4 bases and J lost 9, with 17 bases in between. The CDR3 consists of 14 residues. The CDR3 protein is CASSGGTFGGIQYF. The DNA of the CDR3 is TGCGCCAGCAGCGGGGGGACGTTTGGGGGCATTCAGTACTTC.

Ten or more counts support this clonotype. CDR3 residues: CASSPGYGYNSPLHF. The CDR3 nucleotides are TGTGCCAGCTCACCTGGCTATGGGTATAATTCACCCCTCCACTTT. The J gene is TRBJ1-6, the V gene TRBV18; D unclear. The V and J ends lost 3 bases and 4 bases respectively, with 10 bases between them. This CDR3 has 15 residues. Germline CDR1 reads KGHSH; CDR2 reads LQKENI.

In this sample, this clonotype turned up many times. The V and J genes are TRBV4-3 and TRBJ1-2, with D unclear. CDR3 length: 12 residues. The ends were cut back, 1 base at V and 8 bases at J, with 8 bases in the middle. CDR1 is LGHNA and CDR2 is YSLEER in the germline V gene. This CDR3 is CASSQGGNGYTF. In DNA form, the CDR3 reads TGCGCCAGCAGCCAAGGCGGGAACGGCTACACCTTC.

The sample holds a few counts of this clonotype. This clone may be a read error of a much larger clone one base away. This chain joins TRBV3-1 and TRBJ2-7; perhaps D is TRBD1 or TRBD2 (7 bases each). The CDR3 spans 13 residues. Germline V gene data show CDR1 as LGHDT and CDR2 as YNNKEL (reference sequence). CDR3 coding DNA: TGTGCCAGCGGCCAGGGGGGGCTGAACGAGCAGTACTTC. Its translation is CASGQGGLNEQYF.

At least ten counts were recorded for this clonotype. The CDR3 DNA sequence: TGTGCCAGCAGTTACCGCGGGACAGGGGGCTCAGATACGCAGTATTTT. Its protein is CASSYRGTGGSDTQYF. This chain joins TRBV6-5 and TRBJ2-3, with TRBD1 identical over 12 bases. CDR1 and CDR2 from the germline V gene are MNHEY and SVGAGI. With 2 bases clipped from V and 4 bases from J, the junction kept 4 bases outside the gene matches. There are 16 residues in the CDR3.

This clonotype has at least ten counts. CDR3: CASSRPPGQGGSPLHF. CDR3 nucleotides: TGTGCCAGCAGCCGACCCCCGGGACAGGGAGGTTCACCCCTCCACTTT. The chain joins TRBV7-2 to TRBJ1-6; 9 bases are a match to TRBD1. J lost 9 bases, V lost 5 bases, and 11 bases had no gene match. From germline, CDR1 is SGHTA and CDR2 FQGNSA. The CDR3 sequence is 16 residues long. The whole variable domain, filled in from reference TRBV7-2 and TRBJ1-6, reads GAGVSQSPSNKVTEKGKDVELRCDPISGHTALYWYRQSLGQGLEFLIYFQGNSAPDKSGLPSDRFSAERTGGSVSTLTIQRTQQEDSAVYLCASSRPPGQGGSPLHFGNGTRLTVT.

This clonotype was recorded many times. This chain uses TRBV20-1 with TRBJ2-4, with D possibly being TRBD2 (5 bases). The CDR3 loop spans 15 amino acids. Germline CDR1 is DFQATT and CDR2 is SNEGSKA (reference sequence). The ends were cut back, 2 bases at V and 0 bases at J, with 11 bases in the middle. The CDR3, as DNA: TGCAGTGCTAGAATTAGCGACTCAGCCAAAAACATTCAGTACTTC. Its protein is CSARISDSAKNIQYF.

Ten or more counts support this clonotype. The CDR3 protein is CSVLLLNTGELFF. The CDR3 DNA reads TGCAGCGTCCTCCTTCTGAACACCGGGGAGCTGTTTTTT. The chain joins TRBV29-1 to TRBJ2-2; D uncertain. This CDR3 is 13 amino acids long. Trimming pared 6 bases from V and 1 base from J, leaving 9 bases between. The germline CDR1 and CDR2 sequences are SQVTM and ANQGSEA.

This clonotype appeared a few times. The chain recombines TRBV3-1 with TRBJ2-7, with TRBD1 matching over 9 bases. V shed 6 bases and J 4 bases; nucleotides not matched to a gene: 10. CDR3 length equals 15 residues. The V gene's germline CDR1 is LGHDT and CDR2 YNNKEL (reference sequence). This CDR3 is CASSPSDRGFYEQYF. CDR3 bases: TGTGCCAGCAGTCCTTCAGACAGGGGGTTTTACGAGCAGTACTTC.

This clonotype was detected many times. The chain couples TRBV30 to TRBJ1-5; tentative D call: TRBD1 (5 bases). Germline CDR1 reads GTSNPN; CDR2 reads SVGIG (reference sequence). Deletions cut 0 bases from V and 5 bases from J, with 14 bases between. CDR3 length: 15 amino acids. Here the CDR3 DNA reads TGTGCCTGGAGTGTACGAGGTGGGGGGGATCAGCCCCAGCATTTT. Its translation: CAWSVRGGGDQPQHF.

This clonotype showed up many times. This chain uses TRBV27 with TRBJ2-7, with D possibly called TRBD1 or TRBD2 (5 bases each). V dropped 6 bases and J dropped 2 bases, with 14 bases sitting between them. Germline assignment: CDR1 MNHEY and CDR2 SMNVEV (reference sequence). CDR3 length equals 14 residues. As DNA, the CDR3 is TGTGCCAGCAGCCTTGGGGACGGGGCCTACGAGCAGTACTTC. Its translation: CASSLGDGAYEQYF.

J is TRBJ1-4 and V is TRBV6-5; D not resolved. V was pared by 5 bases and J by 6 bases, with 13 bases between. CDR3 size: 14 residues. The germline CDR1 and CDR2 sequences are MNHEY and SVGAGI. CDR3 sequence reads: CASSPGWRDEKLFF. CDR3 nucleotide sequence: TGTGCCAGCAGTCCTGGTTGGAGGGATGAAAAACTGTTTTTT.

This clonotype has ten or more counts. The rearrangement links TRBV28 to TRBJ1-6; 9 nucleotides line up with TRBD1. The CDR3 extends over 18 amino acids. The J segment lost 0 bases and the V segment lost 4 bases, leaving 7 bases of the junction unmatched. In germline, CDR1 is MDHEN, CDR2 SYDVKM. This CDR3 reads CASSSPGQGFSYNSPLHF. DNA for the CDR3: TGTGCCAGCAGTTCTCCGGGACAGGGCTTCTCCTATAATTCACCCCTCCACTTT.